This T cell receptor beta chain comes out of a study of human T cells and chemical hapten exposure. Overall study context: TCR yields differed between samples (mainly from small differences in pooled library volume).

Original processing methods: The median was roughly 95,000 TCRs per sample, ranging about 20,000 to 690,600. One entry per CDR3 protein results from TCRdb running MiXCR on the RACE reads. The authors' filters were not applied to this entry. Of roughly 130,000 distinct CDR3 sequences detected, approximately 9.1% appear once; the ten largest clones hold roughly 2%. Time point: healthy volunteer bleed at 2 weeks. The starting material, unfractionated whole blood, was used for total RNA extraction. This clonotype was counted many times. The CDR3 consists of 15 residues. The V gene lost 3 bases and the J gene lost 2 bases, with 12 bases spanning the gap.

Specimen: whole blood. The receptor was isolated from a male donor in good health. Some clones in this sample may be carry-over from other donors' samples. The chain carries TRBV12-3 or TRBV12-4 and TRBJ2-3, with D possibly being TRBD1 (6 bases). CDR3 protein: CASSLATGATDTQYF. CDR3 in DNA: TGTGCCAGCAGTTTGGCGACAGGCGCCACAGATACGCAGTATTTT.